This T cell receptor (beta chain) originates from a study of monozygotic twins with inflammatory bowel disease. Findings of the study overall: Discordant twins had repertoire similarity that did not differ from that of concordant twins, possibly from limited power. Patients with IBD had less TCRbeta diversity (inverse Simpson) than their healthy co-twins.

Germline V gene data show CDR1 as SGHRS and CDR2 as YFSETQ. The CDR3 covers 15 residues. TCRdb derives one entry per CDR3 protein from the 5' RACE reads, leaving out DNA. The sample yields 200,000 to 250,000 distinct CDR3 sequences, of which the top ten take up roughly 1.7%. To note about this clonotype: Its antigen is still unknown.

Researchers isolated total RNA from whole blood without sorting T cells. The clonotype comes from a human donor with ulcerative colitis or Crohn's disease, or a healthy co-twin of an affected twin (not recorded which). This chain connects TRBV5-1 to TRBJ1-2. Input material: blood. CDR3 region: CASSGIPVDIYGYTF.